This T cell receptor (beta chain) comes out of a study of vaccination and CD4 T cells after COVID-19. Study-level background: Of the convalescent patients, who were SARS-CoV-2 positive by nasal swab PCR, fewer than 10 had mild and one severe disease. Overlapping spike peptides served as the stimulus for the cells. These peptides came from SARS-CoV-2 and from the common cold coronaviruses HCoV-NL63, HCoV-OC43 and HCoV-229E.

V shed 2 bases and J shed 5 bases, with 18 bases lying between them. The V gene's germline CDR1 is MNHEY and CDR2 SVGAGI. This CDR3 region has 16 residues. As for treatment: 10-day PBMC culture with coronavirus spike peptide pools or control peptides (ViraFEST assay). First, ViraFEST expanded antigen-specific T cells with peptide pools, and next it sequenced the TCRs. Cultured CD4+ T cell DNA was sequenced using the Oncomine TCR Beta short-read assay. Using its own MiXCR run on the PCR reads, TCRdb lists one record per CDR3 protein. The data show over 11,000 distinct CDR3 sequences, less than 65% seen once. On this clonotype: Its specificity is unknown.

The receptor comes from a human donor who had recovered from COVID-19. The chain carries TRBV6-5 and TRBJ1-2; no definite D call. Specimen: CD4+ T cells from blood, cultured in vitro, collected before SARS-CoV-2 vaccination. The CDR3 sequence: CASSYVFEGSRYGYTF. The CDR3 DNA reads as TGTGCCAGCAGTTACGTTTTTGAAGGGTCGCGATATGGCTACACCTTC.